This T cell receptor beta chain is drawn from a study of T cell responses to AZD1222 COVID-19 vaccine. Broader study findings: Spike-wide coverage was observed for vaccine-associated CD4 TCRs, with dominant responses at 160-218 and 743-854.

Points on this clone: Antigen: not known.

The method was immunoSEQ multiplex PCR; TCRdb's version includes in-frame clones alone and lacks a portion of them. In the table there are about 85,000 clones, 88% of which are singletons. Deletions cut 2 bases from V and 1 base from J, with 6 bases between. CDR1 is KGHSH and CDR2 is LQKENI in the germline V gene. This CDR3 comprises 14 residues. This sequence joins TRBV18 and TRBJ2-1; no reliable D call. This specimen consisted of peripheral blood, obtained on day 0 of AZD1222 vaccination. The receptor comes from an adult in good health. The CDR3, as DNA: TGTGCCAGCTCACCAGAGATTTCCTACAATGAGCAGTTCTTC. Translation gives CASSPEISYNEQFF. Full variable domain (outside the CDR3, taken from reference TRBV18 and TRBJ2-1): NAGVMQNPRHLVRRRGQEARLRCSPMKGHSHVYWYRQLPEEGLKFMVYLQKENIIDESGMPKERFSAEFPKEGPSILRIQQVVRGDSAAYFCASSPEISYNEQFFGPGTRLTVL.